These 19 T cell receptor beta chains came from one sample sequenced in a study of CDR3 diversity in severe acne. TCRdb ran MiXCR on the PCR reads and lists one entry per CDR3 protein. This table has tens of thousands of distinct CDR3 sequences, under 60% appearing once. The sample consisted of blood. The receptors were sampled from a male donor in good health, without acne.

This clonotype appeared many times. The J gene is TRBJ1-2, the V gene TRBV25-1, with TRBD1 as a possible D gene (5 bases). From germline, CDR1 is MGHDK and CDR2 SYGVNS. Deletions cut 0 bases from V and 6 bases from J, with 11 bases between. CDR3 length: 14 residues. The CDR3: CASSEYGMGDGYTF. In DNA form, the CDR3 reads TGTGCCAGCAGTGAATATGGGATGGGGGATGGCTACACCTTC.

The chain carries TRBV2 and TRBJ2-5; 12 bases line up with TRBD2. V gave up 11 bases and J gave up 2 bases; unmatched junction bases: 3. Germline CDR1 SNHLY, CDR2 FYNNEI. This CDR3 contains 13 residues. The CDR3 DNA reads TGTGCCGACGGGACTAGCGGGCAAGAGACCCAGTACTTC. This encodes CADGTSGQETQYF. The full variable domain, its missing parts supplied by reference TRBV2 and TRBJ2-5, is EPEVTQTPSHQVTQMGQEVILRCVPISNHLYFYWYRQILGQKVEFLVSFYNNEISEKSEIFDDQFSVERPDGSNFTLKIRSTKLEDSAMYFCADGTSGQETQYFGPGTRLLVL.

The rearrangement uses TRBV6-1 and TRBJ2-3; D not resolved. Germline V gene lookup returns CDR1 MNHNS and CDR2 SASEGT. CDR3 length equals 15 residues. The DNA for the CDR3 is TGTGCAATCAAGGATAAGGGCACTTACACAGATACGCAGTATTTT. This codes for CAIKDKGTYTDTQYF.

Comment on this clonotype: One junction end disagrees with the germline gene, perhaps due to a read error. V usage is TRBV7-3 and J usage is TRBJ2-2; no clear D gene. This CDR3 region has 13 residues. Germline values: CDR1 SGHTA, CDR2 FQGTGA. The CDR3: CASSRDRTGELFF. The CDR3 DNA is TGCGCCAGCAGCCGAGACCGAACCGGGGAGCTGTTTTTT.

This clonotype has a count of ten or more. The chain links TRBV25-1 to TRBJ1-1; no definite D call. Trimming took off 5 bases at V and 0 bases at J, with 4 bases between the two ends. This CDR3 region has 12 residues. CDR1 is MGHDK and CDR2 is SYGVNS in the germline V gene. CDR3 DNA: TGTGCCAGCAGTAAGCTGAACACTGAAGCTTTCTTT. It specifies CASSKLNTEAFF. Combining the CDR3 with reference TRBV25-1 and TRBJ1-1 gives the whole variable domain EADIYQTPRYLVIGTGKKITLECSQTMGHDKMYWYQQDPGMELHLIHYSYGVNSTEKGDLSSESTVSRIRTEHFPLTLESARPSHTSQYLCASSKLNTEAFFGQGTRLTVV.

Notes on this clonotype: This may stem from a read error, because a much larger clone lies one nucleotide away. CDR3 protein: CANSEKTSGANVLTF. The CDR3 bases are TGTGCCAACAGTGAGAAGACCTCTGGGGCCAACGTCCTGACTTTC. The gene calls are TRBV6-1 and TRBJ2-6; D unclear. The CDR3 consists of 15 residues. Germline loops: CDR1 MNHNS, CDR2 SASEGT.

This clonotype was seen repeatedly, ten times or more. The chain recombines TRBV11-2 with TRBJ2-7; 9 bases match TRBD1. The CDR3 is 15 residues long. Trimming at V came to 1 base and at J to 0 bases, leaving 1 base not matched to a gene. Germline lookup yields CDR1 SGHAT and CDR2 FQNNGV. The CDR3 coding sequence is TGTGCCAGCAGCTTAGTACAGGGGGCCTCCTACGAGCAGTACTTC. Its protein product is CASSLVQGASYEQYF.

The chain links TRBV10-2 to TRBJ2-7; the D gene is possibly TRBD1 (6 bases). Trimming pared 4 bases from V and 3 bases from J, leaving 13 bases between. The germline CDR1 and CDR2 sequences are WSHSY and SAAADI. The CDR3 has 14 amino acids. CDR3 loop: CASSADSLSYEQYF. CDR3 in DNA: TGCGCCAGCAGTGCGGACAGCTTAAGCTACGAGCAGTACTTC.

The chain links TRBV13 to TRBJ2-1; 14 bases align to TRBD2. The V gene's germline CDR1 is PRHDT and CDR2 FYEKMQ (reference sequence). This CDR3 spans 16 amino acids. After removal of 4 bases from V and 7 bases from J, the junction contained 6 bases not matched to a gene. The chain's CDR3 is CASSSRTSGGLNEQFF. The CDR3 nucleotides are TGTGCCAGCAGCTCCCGGACTAGCGGGGGGTTGAATGAGCAGTTCTTC.

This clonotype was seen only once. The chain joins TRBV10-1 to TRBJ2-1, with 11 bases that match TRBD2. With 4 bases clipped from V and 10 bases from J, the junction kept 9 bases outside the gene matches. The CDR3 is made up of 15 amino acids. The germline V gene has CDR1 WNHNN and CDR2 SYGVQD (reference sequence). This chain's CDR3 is CASSVRLAGRGEQFF. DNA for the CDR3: TGCGCCAGCAGTGTTCGACTAGCGGGGCGAGGGGAGCAGTTCTTC.

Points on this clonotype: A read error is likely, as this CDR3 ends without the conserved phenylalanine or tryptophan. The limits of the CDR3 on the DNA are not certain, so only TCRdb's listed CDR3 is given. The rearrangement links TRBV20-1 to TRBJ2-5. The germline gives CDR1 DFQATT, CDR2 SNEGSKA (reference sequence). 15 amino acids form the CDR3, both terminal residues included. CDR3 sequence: CSARAASNYGYTFGS.

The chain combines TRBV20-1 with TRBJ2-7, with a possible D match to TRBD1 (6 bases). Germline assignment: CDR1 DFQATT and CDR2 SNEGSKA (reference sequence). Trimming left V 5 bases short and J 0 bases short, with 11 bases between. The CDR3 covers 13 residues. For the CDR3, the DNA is TGCAGTGCTCATGACAGGTTCTCCTACGAGCAGTACTTC. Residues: CSAHDRFSYEQYF.

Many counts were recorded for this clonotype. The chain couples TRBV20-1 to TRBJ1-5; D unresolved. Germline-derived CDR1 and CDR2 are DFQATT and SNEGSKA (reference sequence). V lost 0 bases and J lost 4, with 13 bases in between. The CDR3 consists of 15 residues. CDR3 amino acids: CSARDNRAWNQPQHF. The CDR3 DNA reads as TGCAGTGCTAGAGATAATAGGGCCTGGAATCAGCCCCAGCATTTT.

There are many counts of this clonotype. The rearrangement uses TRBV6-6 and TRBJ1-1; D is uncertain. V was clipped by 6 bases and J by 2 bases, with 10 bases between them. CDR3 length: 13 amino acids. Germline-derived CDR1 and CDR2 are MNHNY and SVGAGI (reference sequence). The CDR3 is CASRLDLNTEAFF. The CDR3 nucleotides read TGTGCCAGCAGGCTGGACCTAAACACTGAAGCTTTCTTT.

The CDR3 sequence is CASSSTGTNYGYTF. In DNA form, the CDR3 reads TGTGCCAGCAGTTCGACAGGGACGAACTATGGCTACACCTTC. The chain links TRBV2 to TRBJ1-2, with 7 nucleotides matching TRBD1. V lost 5 bases and J lost 2; bases outside the gene matches: 5. The CDR3 sequence is 14 residues long. Germline values: CDR1 SNHLY, CDR2 FYNNEI. Combining the CDR3 with reference TRBV2 and TRBJ1-2 gives the whole variable domain EPEVTQTPSHQVTQMGQEVILRCVPISNHLYFYWYRQILGQKVEFLVSFYNNEISEKSEIFDDQFSVERPDGSNFTLKIRSTKLEDSAMYFCASSSTGTNYGYTFGSGTRLTVV.

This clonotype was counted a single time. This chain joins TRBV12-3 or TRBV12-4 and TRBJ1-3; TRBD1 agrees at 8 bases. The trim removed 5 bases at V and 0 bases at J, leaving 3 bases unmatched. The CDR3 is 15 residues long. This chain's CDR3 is CASSPQGASGNTIYF. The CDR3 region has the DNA TGTGCCAGCAGTCCCCAGGGGGCCTCTGGAAACACCATATATTTT.

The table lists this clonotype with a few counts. The CDR3 region is CASSMGQGRTDTQYF. The CDR3 coding sequence is TGTGCCAGTAGTATGGGACAGGGAAGGACAGATACGCAGTATTTT. The chain uses TRBV19 and TRBJ2-3, with TRBD1 matching 9 bases. Looked up from germline, CDR1 is LNHDA and CDR2 is SQIVND (reference sequence). With 3 bases clipped from V and 3 bases from J, the junction kept 4 bases outside the gene matches. This CDR3 region has 15 residues.

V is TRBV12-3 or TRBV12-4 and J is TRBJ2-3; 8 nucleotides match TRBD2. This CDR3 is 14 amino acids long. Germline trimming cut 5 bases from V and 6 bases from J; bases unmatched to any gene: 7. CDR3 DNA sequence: TGTGCCAGCAGTCCGGGGGGGCCTCTCGATACGCAGTATTTT. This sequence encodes CASSPGGPLDTQYF.

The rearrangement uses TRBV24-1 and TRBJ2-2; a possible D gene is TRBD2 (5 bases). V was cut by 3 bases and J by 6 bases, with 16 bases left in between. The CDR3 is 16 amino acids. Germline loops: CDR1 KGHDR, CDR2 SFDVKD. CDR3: CATSDPLRGWAGELFF. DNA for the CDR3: TGTGCCACCAGTGATCCCTTACGGGGTTGGGCCGGGGAGCTGTTTTTT.